The clone carrying this T cell receptor (beta chain) has just a few counts. The antigen is not known. This sample was included in a study of T cell responses to AZD1222 COVID-19 vaccine. Repertoires were generated with immunoSEQ multiplex PCR, while TCRdb's copy carries only in-frame clones and drops some. Here the sample spans more than 50,000 clones, approximately 90% being singletons. The CDR3 runs to 13 residues. Trimming cost V 5 bases and J 5 bases, with 13 bases left between them. Germline CDR1 reads MNHEY; CDR2 reads SVGAGI. Findings of the study overall: Unmutated variant regions reportedly attract nearly half of all spike-specific TCRs. Only five to seven AZD1222 recipients were seropositive at baseline. Regions 160-218 and 743-854 held dominance among vaccine-associated CD4 TCRs, which spanned spike.

The TCR was taken from an adult in good health. The starting material was peripheral blood, obtained on day 0 of AZD1222 vaccination. The rearrangement links TRBV6-5 to TRBJ2-7, with D perhaps TRBD1 (5 bases). The CDR3 region has the DNA TGTGCCAGCAGTAGACAGTGGGCACACGAGCAGTACTTC. Translating it yields CASSRQWAHEQYF.